A selection of T cell receptor beta chains follows, all from one sample in a study of blood T cell repertoires in COVID-19. Clones were read by immunoSEQ multiplex PCR, and TCRdb kept only the in-frame ones, dropping some. Seen here are about 82,000 clones, around 86% observed once, and the top ten hold 44%. Sequencing was carried out using peripheral blood. These receptors were taken from an elderly man with acute or convalescent COVID-19. CDR3s include the opening cysteine and the closing phenylalanine or tryptophan. Each record gives: D gene, V gene, J gene, clone size, CDR3 protein. The D gene is left open where the match is weak. Clone size, where shown, is once, few, many, or a class for clones that have expanded.

D gene: TRBD1
V gene: TRBV7-9
J gene: TRBJ1-2
clone size: NA
CDR3 protein: CASSTTGDGYTF

D gene: NA
V gene: TRBV7-2
J gene: TRBJ1-1
clone size: NA
CDR3 protein: CASSLAQGGPEAFF

D gene: NA
V gene: TRBV18
J gene: TRBJ1-5
clone size: NA
CDR3 protein: CASSLQAGGNQPQHF

D gene: NA
V gene: TRBV19
J gene: TRBJ2-2
clone size: NA
CDR3 protein: CASSIDTQPPYTGELFF

D gene: NA
V gene: TRBV28
J gene: TRBJ1-1
clone size: NA
CDR3 protein: CASSYERGGDTEAFF

D gene: TRBD2
V gene: TRBV7-8
J gene: TRBJ2-5
clone size: few
CDR3 protein: CASSSKNLPAGEGPGTQYF

D gene: TRBD1
V gene: TRBV28
J gene: TRBJ1-4
clone size: NA
CDR3 protein: CASISHRGQNEKLFF

D gene: TRBD1
V gene: TRBV7-8
J gene: TRBJ1-5
clone size: NA
CDR3 protein: CASSLVGQGFWPQHF

D gene: TRBD1
V gene: TRBV11-1
J gene: TRBJ1-2
clone size: NA
CDR3 protein: CASSFTGALDYGYTF

D gene: NA
V gene: TRBV5-1
J gene: TRBJ1-2
clone size: NA
CDR3 protein: CASRETGEGGYGYTF

D gene: TRBD1
V gene: TRBV18
J gene: TRBJ2-6
clone size: NA
CDR3 protein: CASSLQGSGANVLTF

D gene: NA
V gene: TRBV5-1
J gene: TRBJ2-1
clone size: NA
CDR3 protein: CASSLVPGLGNEQFF

D gene: NA
V gene: TRBV15
J gene: TRBJ1-1
clone size: NA
CDR3 protein: CATSPWEANTEAFF

D gene: NA
V gene: TRBV6-5
J gene: TRBJ2-3
clone size: NA
CDR3 protein: CASSQGRGDTQYF

D gene: NA
V gene: TRBV13
J gene: TRBJ1-2
clone size: NA
CDR3 protein: CASSREAYPNYGYTF

D gene: NA
V gene: TRBV28
J gene: TRBJ1-2
clone size: NA
CDR3 protein: CASSLNRSGYTF

D gene: NA
V gene: TRBV18
J gene: TRBJ2-5
clone size: NA
CDR3 protein: CASSPFAGETQYF

D gene: TRBD1
V gene: TRBV29-1
J gene: TRBJ1-1
clone size: NA
CDR3 protein: CSVGDRSGTEAFF

D gene: NA
V gene: TRBV28
J gene: TRBJ2-7
clone size: NA
CDR3 protein: CASSYLPEAVQYF

D gene: TRBD1
V gene: TRBV6-5
J gene: TRBJ1-5
clone size: NA
CDR3 protein: CASRETGVQPQHF

D gene: NA
V gene: TRBV29-1
J gene: TRBJ2-5
clone size: NA
CDR3 protein: CSAFYPQETQYF

D gene: NA
V gene: TRBV9
J gene: TRBJ2-2
clone size: few
CDR3 protein: CASSPRVNTGELFF

D gene: NA
V gene: TRBV18
J gene: TRBJ1-4
clone size: NA
CDR3 protein: CASSLEGQRTEKLFF

D gene: TRBD2
V gene: TRBV29-1
J gene: TRBJ2-1
clone size: NA
CDR3 protein: CSVGLTSGPGGEQFF

D gene: NA
V gene: TRBV6-5
J gene: TRBJ1-6
clone size: NA
CDR3 protein: CASSWGRLSPLHF

D gene: NA
V gene: TRBV27
J gene: TRBJ1-5
clone size: few
CDR3 protein: CASSLSQTGYSNQPQHF

D gene: NA
V gene: TRBV29-1
J gene: TRBJ2-1
clone size: NA
CDR3 protein: CSVESGLARYNEQFF

D gene: TRBD1
V gene: TRBV7-9
J gene: TRBJ1-1
clone size: NA
CDR3 protein: CASRKPGQGAEAFF

D gene: NA
V gene: TRBV7-2
J gene: TRBJ2-1
clone size: once
CDR3 protein: CASSWGSGFNDEQFF

D gene: NA
V gene: TRBV12-3/TRBV12-4
J gene: TRBJ1-1
clone size: NA
CDR3 protein: CASSLSGHTEAFF

D gene: TRBD2
V gene: TRBV11-2
J gene: TRBJ2-1
clone size: NA
CDR3 protein: CASSLVGPGLAGVYNEQFF

D gene: NA
V gene: TRBV29-1
J gene: TRBJ2-6
clone size: NA
CDR3 protein: CSAQTEVNSGANVLTF

D gene: NA
V gene: TRBV4-1
J gene: TRBJ1-5
clone size: few
CDR3 protein: CASSRLNSNQPQHF

D gene: NA
V gene: TRBV3-1/TRBV3-2
J gene: TRBJ1-2
clone size: NA
CDR3 protein: CASSQGGAGNYGYTF

D gene: NA
V gene: TRBV30
J gene: TRBJ2-3
clone size: NA
CDR3 protein: CAWSVQRDTQYF

D gene: NA
V gene: TRBV3-1/TRBV3-2
J gene: TRBJ2-6
clone size: NA
CDR3 protein: CASSQATHSGANVLTF

D gene: TRBD2
V gene: TRBV6-4
J gene: TRBJ2-2
clone size: NA
CDR3 protein: CANTCDWAGGSHTGELFF

D gene: NA
V gene: TRBV28
J gene: TRBJ2-2
clone size: NA
CDR3 protein: CASSLHGAVTGELFF

D gene: TRBD1
V gene: TRBV28
J gene: TRBJ2-5
clone size: NA
CDR3 protein: CASSPIGTGGAETQYF

D gene: TRBD1
V gene: TRBV5-4
J gene: TRBJ1-2
clone size: NA
CDR3 protein: CASSLTGVHGYTF

D gene: NA
V gene: TRBV27
J gene: TRBJ2-7
clone size: NA
CDR3 protein: CASSFYGKEREQYF

D gene: TRBD2
V gene: TRBV27
J gene: TRBJ2-7
clone size: NA
CDR3 protein: CASSLGLVGYEQYF

D gene: TRBD2
V gene: TRBV29-1
J gene: TRBJ2-5
clone size: NA
CDR3 protein: CSVVLAGEGQETQYF

D gene: NA
V gene: TRBV18
J gene: TRBJ1-6
clone size: NA
CDR3 protein: CASSPRSSDNSPLHF

D gene: TRBD1
V gene: TRBV28
J gene: TRBJ2-2
clone size: NA
CDR3 protein: CASSSDRGRDTGELFF

D gene: NA
V gene: TRBV19
J gene: TRBJ2-6
clone size: NA
CDR3 protein: CASSVSVSGANVLTF

D gene: NA
V gene: TRBV30
J gene: TRBJ1-1
clone size: NA
CDR3 protein: CAWNWGDTEAFF

D gene: TRBD1
V gene: TRBV6-5
J gene: TRBJ1-6
clone size: NA
CDR3 protein: CASSFTDRGTSPLHF